Each of the 12 T cell receptor beta chains below was sequenced from the same sample in a study of identical twins. TCRdb recomputed calls from the 5' RACE reads with MiXCR, one row per CDR3 protein. The sample records 1,800,000 or so distinct CDR3 sequences, around a third being singletons. Sequencing was performed on cord blood. Receptors were obtained from a newborn girl in good health.

The rearrangement uses TRBV12-3 or TRBV12-4 and TRBJ2-1; possible D gene TRBD2, 6 bases. V lost 10 bases to trimming and J lost 5 bases, with 18 bases between them. The CDR3 consists of 14 residues. CDR3 in amino acids: CATKRAATNNEQFF. The CDR3 coding sequence is TGTGCCACCAAGCGGGCGGCAACCAACAATGAGCAGTTCTTC.

This clonotype showed up just a few times. This chain connects TRBV27 to TRBJ1-4; tentatively, D is TRBD1 (6 bases). Trimming cost V 1 base and J 7 bases, with 16 bases left between them. This CDR3 has 16 residues. CDR1 MNHEY and CDR2 SMNVEV come from the germline V gene (reference sequence). As DNA, the CDR3 is TGTGCCAGCAGTTTATGGGTCCCAGGAGGGGGTGAAAAACTGTTTTTT. It specifies CASSLWVPGGGEKLFF.

This chain links TRBV4-1 with TRBJ2-5, with 10 positions matching TRBD1. Germline loops: CDR1 MGHRA, CDR2 YSYEKL. V gave up 4 bases and J gave up 4 bases; unmatched junction bases: 3. The CDR3 sequence is 14 residues long. The CDR3 here is CASSRRTGGETQYF. The CDR3 nucleotides read TGCGCCAGCAGCCGTCGGACAGGGGGAGAGACCCAGTACTTC.

This clonotype was observed a few times. One junction end does not reproduce the germline sequence, and a read error may be involved. The chain links TRBV7-2 to TRBJ2-4; no clear D. The J call is uncertain, as TRBJ2-7 better fits the DNA end. The CDR3 contains 11 residues. Germline loops: CDR1 SGHTA, CDR2 FQGNSA. DNA for the CDR3: TGTGCCAGCATCTTAGTTAACGAGCAGTACTTC. Translation gives CASILVNEQYF.

The genes are TRBV7-8 and TRBJ2-3; 7 bases align to TRBD1. The trim removed 0 bases at V and 0 bases at J, leaving 9 bases unmatched. Per germline, CDR1 SGHVS and CDR2 FQNEAQ. The CDR3 sequence is 18 residues long. The CDR3 bases are TGTGCCAGCAGCTTAGCTTTCCCCGGACAGGAGAGCACAGATACGCAGTATTTT. Protein product: CASSLAFPGQESTDTQYF.

This clonotype was detected ten times or more. This chain links TRBV29-1 with TRBJ1-4; a possible D gene is TRBD1 (5 bases). Germline loops: CDR1 SQVTM, CDR2 ANQGSEA. V was clipped by 3 bases and J by 8 bases, with 16 bases between them. The CDR3 covers 14 residues. As DNA, the CDR3 is TGCAGCGTTGAGGATCCAGGGTCGTGGGAAAAACTGTTTTTT. It translates to CSVEDPGSWEKLFF. The variable domain in full, completed from reference TRBV29-1 and TRBJ1-4, reads SAVISQKPSRDICQRGTSLTIQCQVDSQVTMMFWYRQQPGQSLTLIATANQGSEATYESGFVIDKFPISRPNLTFSTLTVSNMSPEDSSIYLCSVEDPGSWEKLFFGSGTQLSVL.

In its sample, this clonotype was seen a few times. This chain connects TRBV28 to TRBJ1-6; a weak D match, TRBD1 (5 bases). The CDR3 sequence is 12 residues long. The germline CDR1 and CDR2 sequences are MDHEN and SYDVKM. V was shortened by 4 bases and J by 9 bases, with 7 bases between the two germline ends. The CDR3 DNA reads as TGTGCCAGCAGTTCCGACAGTTCACCCCTCCACTTT. Its translation: CASSSDSSPLHF.

This chain uses TRBV6-1 with TRBJ2-7; possible D gene TRBD1, 6 bases. V shed 7 bases and J shed 3 bases, with 25 bases lying between them. The CDR3 runs 17 residues. Germline V lookup: CDR1 MNHNS, CDR2 SASEGT. The CDR3 DNA is TGTGCCAGCAAGTGGATAGGATCCGGGACACTCAGCTACGAGCAGTACTTC. Protein sequence: CASKWIGSGTLSYEQYF.

This rearrangement joins TRBV6-1 to TRBJ1-5; TRBD1 matches 11 bases. Germline V gene data show CDR1 as MNHNS and CDR2 as SASEGT. The CDR3 runs 18 residues. The V segment lost 2 bases and the J segment 0 bases; nucleotides outside the gene matches: 6. The CDR3 sequence is CASSELGQGASSNQPQHF. CDR3 coding DNA: TGTGCCAGCAGTGAACTTGGACAGGGGGCTTCTAGCAATCAGCCCCAGCATTTT.

This clonotype was counted a few times. This chain connects TRBV12-3 or TRBV12-4 to TRBJ2-5; no reliable D call. The V and J ends lost 5 bases and 2 bases respectively, with 9 bases between them. The CDR3 loop spans 13 amino acids. CDR3 in amino acids: CASSGLMQETQYF. In nucleotides, the CDR3 is TGTGCCAGCAGTGGGCTAATGCAAGAGACCCAGTACTTC.

CDR3 protein: CAVGTGRFQPQHF. The CDR3 coding sequence is TGTGCCGTTGGGACAGGGCGTTTCCAGCCCCAGCATTTT. J is TRBJ1-5 and V is TRBV28; 9 bases match TRBD1. The CDR3 runs 13 residues. From germline, CDR1 is MDHEN and CDR2 SYDVKM. Unmatched junction bases numbered 9, after V lost 11 bases and J lost 7 bases.

This clonotype was counted only a few times. This rearrangement joins TRBV19 to TRBJ2-2, with D possibly being TRBD2 (6 bases). Germline-derived CDR1 and CDR2 are LNHDA and SQIVND (reference sequence). V was shortened by 9 bases and J by 2 bases, with 13 bases between the two germline ends. The CDR3 covers 14 residues. CDR3 loop: CASLGTSNTGELFF. DNA for the CDR3: TGTGCCAGCCTCGGGACTTCAAACACCGGGGAGCTGTTTTTT.